Sequencing of this T cell receptor beta chain was carried out in a study of T cell clones after liver transplantation. The sample holds a few counts of this clone. Germline CDR1 and CDR2: SEHNR and FQNEAQ (reference sequence). Trimming at V came to 1 base and at J to 6 bases, leaving 10 bases not matched to a gene. The CDR3 sequence is 17 residues long. Some clones are missing from TCRdb's copy, which holds only in-frame ones; the method was immunoSEQ multiplex PCR. The repertoire includes 55,000 to 70,000 clones, nearly 95% of them detected once, and approximately 0.92% sits in the top ten. This clonotype originated in a human patient who received a liver transplant. Some T cells may be the graft donor's. This chain links TRBV7-9 with TRBJ2-3; the match to TRBD2 covers 10 bases. The specimen was CD4+ T cells from blood, collected less than 28 months after liver transplant. CDR3 in amino acids: CASSLVSSGRRSDTQYF. The CDR3 nucleotides read TGTGCCAGCAGCTTAGTCTCTAGCGGGAGACGTTCTGATACGCAGTATTTT.